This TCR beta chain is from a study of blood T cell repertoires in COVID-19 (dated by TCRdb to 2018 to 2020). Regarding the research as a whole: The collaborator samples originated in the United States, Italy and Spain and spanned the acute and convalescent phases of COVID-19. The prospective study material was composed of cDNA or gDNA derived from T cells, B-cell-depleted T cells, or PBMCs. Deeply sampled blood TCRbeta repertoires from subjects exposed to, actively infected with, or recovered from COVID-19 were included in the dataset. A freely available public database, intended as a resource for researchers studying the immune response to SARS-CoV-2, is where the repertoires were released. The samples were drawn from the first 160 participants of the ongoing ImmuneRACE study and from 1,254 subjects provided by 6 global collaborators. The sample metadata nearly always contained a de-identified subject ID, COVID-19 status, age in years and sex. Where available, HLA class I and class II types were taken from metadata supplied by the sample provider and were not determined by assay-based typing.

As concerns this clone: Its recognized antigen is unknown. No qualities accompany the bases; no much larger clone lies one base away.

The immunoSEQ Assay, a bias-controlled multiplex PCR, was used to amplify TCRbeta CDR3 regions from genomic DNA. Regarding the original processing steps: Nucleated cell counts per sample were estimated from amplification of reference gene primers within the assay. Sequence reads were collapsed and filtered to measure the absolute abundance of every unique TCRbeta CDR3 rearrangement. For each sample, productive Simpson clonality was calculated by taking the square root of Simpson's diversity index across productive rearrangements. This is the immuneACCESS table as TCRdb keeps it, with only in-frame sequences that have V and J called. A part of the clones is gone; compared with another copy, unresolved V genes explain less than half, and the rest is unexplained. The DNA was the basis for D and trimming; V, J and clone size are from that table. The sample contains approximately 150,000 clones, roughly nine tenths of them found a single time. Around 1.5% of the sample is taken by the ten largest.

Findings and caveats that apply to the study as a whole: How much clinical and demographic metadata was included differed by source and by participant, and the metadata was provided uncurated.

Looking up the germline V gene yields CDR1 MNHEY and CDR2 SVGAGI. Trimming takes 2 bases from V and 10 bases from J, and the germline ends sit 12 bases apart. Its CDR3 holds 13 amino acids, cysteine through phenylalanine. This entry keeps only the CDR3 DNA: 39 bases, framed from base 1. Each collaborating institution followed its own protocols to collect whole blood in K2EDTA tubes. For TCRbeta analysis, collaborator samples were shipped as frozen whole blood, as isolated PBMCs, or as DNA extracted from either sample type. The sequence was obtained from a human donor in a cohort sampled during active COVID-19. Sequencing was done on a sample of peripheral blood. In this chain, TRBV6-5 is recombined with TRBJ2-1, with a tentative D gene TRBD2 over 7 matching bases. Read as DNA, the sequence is TGTGCCAGCAGTTACGGGGGGGCCGGGGAGCAGTTCTTC. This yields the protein CASSYGGAGEQFF.